This entry lists 8 T cell receptor beta chains sequenced from one sample in a study of cytomegalovirus exposure and HLA in healthy donors. Using immunoSEQ multiplex PCR, the repertoire was profiled, and TCRdb retains in-frame clones only, with some absent. The sample lists about 180,000 clones, about 85% seen once, with approximately 16% in the top ten. The specimen sequenced was PBMCs. The origin of the receptors is a man between 18 and 29 years old in good health and CMV-seropositive.

The chain recombines TRBV10-2 with TRBJ2-5, with D possibly matching TRBD1 (5 bases). V was shortened by 0 bases and J by 2 bases, with 22 bases between the two germline ends. This CDR3 contains 19 residues. Germline V lookup: CDR1 WSHSY, CDR2 SAAADI. CDR3 protein: CASSESETTDPYLQETQYF. The CDR3 DNA follows: TGCGCCAGCAGTGAGTCCGAAACGACAGACCCTTACCTACAAGAGACCCAGTACTTC.

V gene TRBV7-6 combines with J gene TRBJ2-1; 7 positions agree with TRBD2. The CDR3 extends over 17 amino acids. V was pared by 5 bases and J by 0 bases, with 10 bases of the junction left unmatched. CDR1 is SGHVS, CDR2 FNYEAQ, per germline. This CDR3 reads CASSPLTSSSSYNEQFF. The CDR3 DNA follows: TGTGCCAGCAGCCCGCTGACTAGCTCAAGCTCCTACAATGAGCAGTTCTTC.

This clone was counted once. It is likely a read error, because the conserved phenylalanine at the end of the CDR3 is missing. The DNA is omitted, as the CDR3 cannot be located on it reliably, and the CDR3 follows TCRdb's listing. This sequence joins TRBV12-5 and TRBJ2-7; the table's D call TRBD1 went unverified against the DNA. CDR1 LGHNT and CDR2 FRNRAP come from the germline V gene. The CDR3 region is 10 residues in length, termini included. The chain's CDR3 is CASGLVEQGD.

The chain links TRBV5-6 to TRBJ2-3; 8 nucleotides agree with TRBD1. Germline assignment: CDR1 SGHDT and CDR2 YYEEEE. This CDR3 contains 15 residues. Trimming removed 0 bases from V and 3 bases from J; junction bases left unmatched: 3. CDR3 sequence (DNA): TGTGCCAGCAGCTTGGGATGGACAGGGACAGATACGCAGTATTTT. It specifies CASSLGWTGTDTQYF.

This clone was counted once. The chain recombines TRBV6-1 with TRBJ1-6, with TRBD1 matching 7 bases. V was clipped by 5 bases and J by 5 bases; unmatched bases: 6. The CDR3 is 15 amino acids. CDR1 is MNHNS and CDR2 is SASEGT in the germline V gene. In DNA, the CDR3 is TGTGCCAGCAGTCGGTCGGGACAGAATAATTCACCCCTCCACTTT. It codes for CASSRSGQNNSPLHF.

V is TRBV7-8 and J is TRBJ1-3, with D hard to call. Germline assignment: CDR1 SGHVS and CDR2 FQNEAQ. The CDR3 runs 15 residues. Trimming left V 4 bases short and J 0 bases short, with 10 bases between. CDR3 in amino acids: CASSSGGNSGNTIYF. CDR3 sequence (DNA): TGTGCCAGCAGCTCGGGCGGGAACTCTGGAAACACCATATATTTT.

This clone was detected only once. DNA of the CDR3: TGTGCCAGCAGCAAAGAGATAACGGTCCCAACTAATGAAAAACTGTTTTTT. It encodes CASSKEITVPTNEKLFF. The chain uses TRBV21-1 and TRBJ1-4. TRBV21-1 is labeled a pseudogene. The CDR3 runs to 17 residues.

Only one count was recorded for this clone. V is TRBV6-5 and J is TRBJ1-5; the D gene is possibly TRBD1 (6 bases). Trimming left V 8 bases short and J 3 bases short, with 11 bases between. This CDR3 comprises 13 residues. Germline loops: CDR1 MNHEY, CDR2 SVGAGI. The CDR3 nucleotides read TGTGCCAGCGGGGGGGCCAACAATCAGCCCCAGCATTTT. It is translated as CASGGANNQPQHF.